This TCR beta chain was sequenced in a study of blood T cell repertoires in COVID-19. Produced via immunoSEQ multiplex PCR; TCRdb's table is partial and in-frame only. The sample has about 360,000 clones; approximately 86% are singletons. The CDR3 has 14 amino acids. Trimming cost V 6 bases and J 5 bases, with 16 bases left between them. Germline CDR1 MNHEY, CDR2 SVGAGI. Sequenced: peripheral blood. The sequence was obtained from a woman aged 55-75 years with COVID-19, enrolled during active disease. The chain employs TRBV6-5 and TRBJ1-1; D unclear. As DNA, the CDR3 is TGTGCCAGCAGGACCGCCTCGGGGAAAACTGAAGCTTTCTTT. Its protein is CASRTASGKTEAFF.